A selection of T cell receptor beta chains follows, all from one sample in a study of PD-L1 blockade in urothelial cancer. Sequencing used immunoSEQ multiplex PCR; TCRdb keeps in-frame clones, though not all of them. The table includes about 46,000 clones, around 85% detected once. The specimen comprised PBMCs, sampled around atezolizumab (anti-PD-L1) treatment. Receptor source: a man aged 50 to 59 with urothelial cancer. The CDR3 runs from the conserved cysteine through the conserved F or W.

cdr3_aa j_call v_call
CASSPTSGVGTDTQYF TRBJ2-3 TRBV6-4
CASGDALTTDTQYF TRBJ2-3 TRBV9
CASSLKTPGLTGETQYF TRBJ2-5 TRBV27
CASSYKPGQVTYEQYF TRBJ2-7 TRBV6-9
CASSKTGYNEQFF TRBJ2-1 TRBV6-4
CASSDRPGAYNEQFF TRBJ2-1 TRBV6-4
CAWRPAQGRRGDTQYF TRBJ2-3 TRBV30
CASSYGYGEQFF TRBJ2-1 TRBV25-1
CASSLALAGDTDTQYF TRBJ2-3 TRBV7-9
CASSLAASGGVLADTQYF TRBJ2-3 TRBV13
CASSPIEMEGEKLFF TRBJ1-4 TRBV5-5
CASSLGTGATYEQYF TRBJ2-7 TRBV5-1
CASSFGTANMNTEAFF TRBJ1-1 TRBV11-2
CASSLKFRDNEQFF TRBJ2-1 TRBV7-2
CASRNRGFTIQETQYF TRBJ2-5 TRBV2
CASIPSGGAGTGELFF TRBJ2-2 TRBV7-8
CASSQGGDQETQYF TRBJ2-5 TRBV4-1
CSVEGGVYTF TRBJ1-2 TRBV29-1
CAPEAAPLWRGYNEQFF TRBJ2-1 TRBV2
CASSIPGTGTYEQYF TRBJ2-7 TRBV27
CASSLGGAPGTSGYEQYF TRBJ2-7 TRBV27
CASRPGQGGMNTEAFF TRBJ1-1 TRBV27
CASARDSLNQPQHF TRBJ1-5 TRBV2
CASSGADTNSQPQHF TRBJ1-5 TRBV9
CASGLGTGARVDTIYF TRBJ1-3 TRBV12-5
CASSVETSGLQDTQYF TRBJ2-3 TRBV2
CACSGTGDTGELFF TRBJ2-2 TRBV5-1
CASSSLSGYTF TRBJ1-2 TRBV7-9
CASSDQGQKSYEQYF TRBJ2-7 TRBV6-6
CASSHSTEANYGYTF TRBJ1-2 TRBV4-3
CASSYYGTSLYGYTF TRBJ1-2 TRBV6-6
CASSESKSTLATDTQYF TRBJ2-3 TRBV10-1
CASSLRLAGGLEQYF TRBJ2-7 TRBV7-2
CASSLGQFGANVLTF TRBJ2-6 TRBV28
CASSPRPVDTQYF TRBJ2-3 TRBV7-2
CASSLEGRPPLYEQYF TRBJ2-7 TRBV11-2
CASSILAGVDTQYF TRBJ2-3 TRBV19
CASSQTGTPPGGYTF TRBJ1-2 TRBV28
CAWDIPGGYQETQYF TRBJ2-5 TRBV30
CASSMGPGTYEQYF TRBJ2-7 TRBV7-9
CARSLAGLVTEAFF TRBJ1-1 TRBV5-3
CASSPAGRNYGYTF TRBJ1-2 TRBV28
CASSTPGQGNTEAFF TRBJ1-1 TRBV5-6
CAIRTGTSTDTQYF TRBJ2-3 TRBV10-3
CASSQEGGARTEAFF TRBJ1-1 TRBV9
CASSSGLAGDLEEQYF TRBJ2-7 TRBV7-9
CASSLVRMNTEAFF TRBJ1-1 TRBV7-2
CASSSATGAGQYF TRBJ2-7 TRBV9